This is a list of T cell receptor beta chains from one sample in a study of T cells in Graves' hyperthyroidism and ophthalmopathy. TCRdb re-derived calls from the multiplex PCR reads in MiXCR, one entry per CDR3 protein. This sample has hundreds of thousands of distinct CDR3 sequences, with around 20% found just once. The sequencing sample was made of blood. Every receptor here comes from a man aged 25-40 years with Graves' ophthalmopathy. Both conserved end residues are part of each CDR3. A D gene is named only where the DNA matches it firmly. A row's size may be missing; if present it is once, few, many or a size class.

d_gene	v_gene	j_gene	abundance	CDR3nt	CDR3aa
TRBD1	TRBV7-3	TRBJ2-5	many	TGTGCCAGCAGCTCGACAGGGGGGGAGACCCAGTACTTC	CASSSTGGETQYF
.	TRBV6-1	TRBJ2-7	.	TGTGCCAGCCTCCGGGAGCTCACCTCCTACGAGCAGTACTTC	CASLRELTSYEQYF
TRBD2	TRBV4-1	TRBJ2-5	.	TGCGCCAGCAGCCAAGACCCCTACGCGGGAGTCCGGTTGACGCAGTACTTC	CASSQDPYAGVRLTQYF
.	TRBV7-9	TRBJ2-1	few	TGTGCCAGCAGCCCCCATTTTCAGGATGAGCAGTTCTTC	CASSPHFQDEQFF
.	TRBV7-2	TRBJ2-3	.	TGTGCCAGCAGCTTAGCGGGAGAAACGAATACGCAGTATTTT	CASSLAGETNTQYF
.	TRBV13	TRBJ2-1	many	TGTGCCAGCAGCCCGCCCTACAATGAGCAGTTCTTC	CASSPPYNEQFF
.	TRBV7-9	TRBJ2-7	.	TGTGCCAGCAGCTTTCAAGGCTACGAGCAGTACTTC	CASSFQGYEQYF
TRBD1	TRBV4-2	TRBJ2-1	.	TGTGCCAGCAGCCAAGGTGGTCGGGGAGCCCCAGGGGGCGATGAGCAGTTCTTC	CASSQGGRGAPGGDEQFF
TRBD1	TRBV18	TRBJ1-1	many	TGTGCCAGCTCACCAACACGGGACAGAGGAGCTTTCTTT	CASSPTRDRGAFF
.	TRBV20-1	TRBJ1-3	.	TGCAGTGCTAATGGGGATGCGGGGACTGGAAACACCATATATTTT	CSANGDAGTGNTIYF
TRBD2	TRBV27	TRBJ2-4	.	TGTGCCAGCAGTTCTACTCACGAGTGGGGGGGATACATTCAGTACTTC	CASSSTHEWGGYIQYF
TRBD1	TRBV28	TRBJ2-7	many	TGTGCCAGCAGGCCACGGGACAGGGAGATCTACGAGCAGTACTTC	CASRPRDREIYEQYF
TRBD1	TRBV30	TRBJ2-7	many	TGTGCCTGGATCGGGACAGGGGCAGGATACGAGCAGTACTTC	CAWIGTGAGYEQYF
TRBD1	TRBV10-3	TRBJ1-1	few	TGTGCCATCAGACAGGGGGTGGCTGAAGCTTTCTTT	CAIRQGVAEAFF
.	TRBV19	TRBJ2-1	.	TGTGCCAGTAGTCGGACTACCTCGATTGTATTGACTCACAATGAGCAGTTCTTC	CASSRTTSIVLTHNEQFF
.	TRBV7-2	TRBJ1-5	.	TGTGCCAGCAGCTTAGCGGGGAGGGATCAGCCCCAGCATTTT	CASSLAGRDQPQHF
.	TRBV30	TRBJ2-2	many	TGTGCCTGGAGGGCGACCGGGGAGCTGTTTTTT	CAWRATGELFF